These T cell receptor beta chains were read from a single sample in a study of regulatory T cells in long-lasting Graves disease. MiXCR was run by TCRdb on the multiplex PCR reads, yielding one entry per CDR3 protein. The top ten hold 8.9% of the sample, which has more than 450,000 distinct CDR3 sequences, around 13% seen once. These records were also assigned to another study, of T cells in Graves' hyperthyroidism and ophthalmopathy.

Sequences were derived from peripheral blood mononuclear cells (PBMCs), sampled at new diagnosis, from a patient treated with antithyroid drugs. The receptors here all came from a woman aged 25-40 years with Graves disease. Both conserved end residues are part of each CDR3. Each record gives: CDR3 DNA, CDR3 protein, V gene, J gene, D gene, clone size. A D gene is named only where the DNA matches it firmly. Expanded clones get a size class; other rows say once, few or many, or leave the size out.

CDR3 DNA: TGTGCCAGCAGTATAGACAGGAGGTCCTTTTTTAACTATGGCTACACCTTC
CDR3 protein: CASSIDRRSFFNYGYTF
V gene: TRBV12-3/TRBV12-4
J gene: TRBJ1-2
D gene: NA
clone size: many

CDR3 DNA: TGTGCCAGCAGTTACTCGGGACAGGGGGTTAGCAATCAGCCCCAGCATTTT
CDR3 protein: CASSYSGQGVSNQPQHF
V gene: TRBV6-5
J gene: TRBJ1-5
D gene: TRBD1
clone size: few

CDR3 DNA: TGTGCCAGCAGTTCATACAGGGACCGAAACACAGATACGCAGTATTTT
CDR3 protein: CASSSYRDRNTDTQYF
V gene: TRBV28
J gene: TRBJ2-3
D gene: NA
clone size: many

CDR3 DNA: TGTGCCGGCAGTTTTAGGAAAAGGCCGGACGGCCACACCTTC
CDR3 protein: CAGSFRKRPDGHTF
V gene: TRBV12-3/TRBV12-4
J gene: TRBJ1-2
D gene: NA
clone size: NA

CDR3 DNA: TGCAGTGCTGCCCGACTTCTGCACTTAGCCAAAAACATTCAGTACTTC
CDR3 protein: CSAARLLHLAKNIQYF
V gene: TRBV20-1
J gene: TRBJ2-4
D gene: NA
clone size: NA

CDR3 DNA: TGCGCCAGCAGCTTATCAGGTCCGGGTCATTCTGAAGCTTTCTTT
CDR3 protein: CASSLSGPGHSEAFF
V gene: TRBV5-1
J gene: TRBJ1-1
D gene: NA
clone size: many

CDR3 DNA: TGTGCCTGGAGAGAGGCAGGCCGTAACTATGGCTACACCTTC
CDR3 protein: CAWREAGRNYGYTF
V gene: TRBV30
J gene: TRBJ1-2
D gene: NA
clone size: NA

CDR3 DNA: TGTGCCAGCAGTTACTTGACAGGCAACGGGCAGTACTTC
CDR3 protein: CASSYLTGNGQYF
V gene: TRBV6-2/TRBV6-3
J gene: TRBJ2-7
D gene: NA
clone size: few

CDR3 DNA: TGTGCCAGCAGCTCGACGGGAGGGAGTTACAATGAGCAGTTCTTC
CDR3 protein: CASSSTGGSYNEQFF
V gene: TRBV11-2
J gene: TRBJ2-1
D gene: TRBD2
clone size: many

CDR3 DNA: TGCGCCAGCACCACGAGCCGGGAGACTATATCACCCCTCCACTTT
CDR3 protein: CASTTSRETISPLHF
V gene: TRBV4-1
J gene: TRBJ1-6
D gene: NA
clone size: NA

CDR3 DNA: TGTGCCAGCAGCCCAAGTTCACCCCTCCACTTT
CDR3 protein: CASSPSSPLHF
V gene: TRBV6-1
J gene: TRBJ1-6
D gene: NA
clone size: NA

CDR3 DNA: TGTGCCAGCAGCTCAAGGGGACAGGGGGCAAATGGCTACACCTTC
CDR3 protein: CASSSRGQGANGYTF
V gene: TRBV7-3
J gene: TRBJ1-2
D gene: TRBD1
clone size: many

CDR3 DNA: TGTGCCAGCAGTTTACGGGACAGACTCAATCAGCTCCAGCATTTT
CDR3 protein: CASSLRDRLNQLQHF
V gene: TRBV12-3/TRBV12-4
J gene: TRBJ1-5
D gene: TRBD1
clone size: few

CDR3 DNA: TGTGCCAGTTCCAGGCCCGGGACAGGGGTCGAGCAGTACTTC
CDR3 protein: CASSRPGTGVEQYF
V gene: TRBV19
J gene: TRBJ2-7
D gene: TRBD1
clone size: many

CDR3 DNA: TGTGCCAGCAGCCTTCGGACCACTCCCAACTCTGGGGCCAACGTCCTGACTTTC
CDR3 protein: CASSLRTTPNSGANVLTF
V gene: TRBV3-1
J gene: TRBJ2-6
D gene: NA
clone size: NA

CDR3 DNA: TGTGCCAGCAGCTTCGGACTGAGAGCAAGGAACACTGAAGCTTTCTTT
CDR3 protein: CASSFGLRARNTEAFF
V gene: TRBV11-2
J gene: TRBJ1-1
D gene: NA
clone size: many

CDR3 DNA: TGTGCCAGTACCTTTGGGACTGAAGCTTTCTTT
CDR3 protein: CASTFGTEAFF
V gene: TRBV19
J gene: TRBJ1-1
D gene: NA
clone size: NA

CDR3 DNA: TGCAGCGTTCGGTCTAGCGGGAGAACCTACGAGCAGTACTTC
CDR3 protein: CSVRSSGRTYEQYF
V gene: TRBV29-1
J gene: TRBJ2-7
D gene: TRBD2
clone size: NA

CDR3 DNA: TGTGCCAGCAGCTTAGTAACACAGGGGGCATATACGCAGTATTTT
CDR3 protein: CASSLVTQGAYTQYF
V gene: TRBV11-3
J gene: TRBJ2-3
D gene: TRBD1
clone size: many

CDR3 DNA: TGTGCCAGTCTGCGGGCAGCTAACTATGGCTACACCTTC
CDR3 protein: CASLRAANYGYTF
V gene: TRBV28
J gene: TRBJ1-2
D gene: NA
clone size: many

CDR3 DNA: TGTGCCAGCACAAAGGCGGGGACTAGCGGGAGTATGAGGATCTTC
CDR3 protein: CASTKAGTSGSMRIF
V gene: TRBV28
J gene: TRBJ2-1
D gene: TRBD2
clone size: many

CDR3 DNA: TGCGCCAGCAGCCTGAACGGTTTTTCATGGGGCAACTACAATGAGCAGTTCTTC
CDR3 protein: CASSLNGFSWGNYNEQFF
V gene: TRBV4-1
J gene: TRBJ2-1
D gene: NA
clone size: once

CDR3 DNA: TGTGCCAGCAGCTTAGGCCGGGGGGCCCTCACCGGGGAGCTGTTTTTT
CDR3 protein: CASSLGRGALTGELFF
V gene: TRBV13
J gene: TRBJ2-2
D gene: NA
clone size: many

CDR3 DNA: TGTGCCAGCAGCTTAATTTCAGGGGCAGGAAAACTGTTTTTT
CDR3 protein: CASSLISGAGKLFF
V gene: TRBV11-2
J gene: TRBJ1-4
D gene: NA
clone size: many

CDR3 DNA: TGCAGTGCTAGTGTCAATAATAATTCACCCCTCCACTTT
CDR3 protein: CSASVNNNSPLHF
V gene: TRBV20-1
J gene: TRBJ1-6
D gene: NA
clone size: few

CDR3 DNA: TGCAGTGCTAGGAGGGATTCTGGAAACACCATATATTTT
CDR3 protein: CSARRDSGNTIYF
V gene: TRBV20-1
J gene: TRBJ1-3
D gene: NA
clone size: many

CDR3 DNA: TGCGCCAGCCAAGATGGGTCGAACACCGGGGAGCTGTTTTTT
CDR3 protein: CASQDGSNTGELFF
V gene: TRBV10-1
J gene: TRBJ2-2
D gene: NA
clone size: NA

CDR3 DNA: TGCAGCGTCCTTAAGAGGTACACCGGGGAGCTGTTTTTT
CDR3 protein: CSVLKRYTGELFF
V gene: TRBV29-1
J gene: TRBJ2-2
D gene: NA
clone size: few